This passage covers 3 T cell receptor beta chains from one sample sequenced in a study of OX40 agonist ivuxolimab in advanced cancers. Assay used: immunoSEQ multiplex PCR; TCRdb lists only in-frame clones, some missing. The sample holds about 59,000 clones, approximately 84% seen once. The source material was CD4+ or CD8+ T cells sorted from blood, sampled in a trial of the OX40 agonist ivuxolimab. The receptors originated from an adult with an advanced solid tumor such as melanoma, head and neck, liver or kidney cancer.

J is TRBJ2-5 and V is TRBV28, with D unresolved. CDR3 length: 13 residues. Germline V gives CDR1 MDHEN, CDR2 SYDVKM. Trimming took 9 bases from V and 4 from J, leaving 15 bases between them. The CDR3: CASLGVGGETQYF. The CDR3 DNA follows: TGTGCCAGTCTTGGGGTGGGTGGAGAGACCCAGTACTTC.

The V and J genes are TRBV2 and TRBJ2-1; D uncertain. The CDR3 spans 14 residues. Germline V gene sequence: CDR1 SNHLY, CDR2 FYNNEI. The V gene lost 6 bases and the J gene lost 8 bases, with 17 bases spanning the gap. CDR3 sequence reads: CASRAGSPGDEQFF. The CDR3, as DNA: TGTGCCAGCAGGGCCGGTTCTCCTGGTGATGAGCAGTTCTTC.

The CDR3 loop reads CASSIPQGTEAFF. CDR3 sequence (DNA): TGTGCCAGTAGTATCCCCCAAGGGACTGAAGCTTTCTTT. The V call is TRBV19, the J call TRBJ1-1; D is unresolved. V dropped 3 bases and J dropped 5 bases, with 10 bases sitting between them. The CDR3 has 13 amino acids. Per the germline V gene, CDR1 is LNHDA and CDR2 is SQIVND (reference sequence).